Presented here are 5 T cell receptor beta chains from one specimen sequenced in a study of T cells after yellow fever vaccination. TCRdb recomputed calls from the 5' RACE reads with MiXCR, one row per CDR3 protein. This sample yields around 360,000 distinct CDR3 sequences, of which around a tenth are seen a single time; more than 15% belongs to the top ten. The sample in question was PBMCs, obtained on the day of the first yellow fever vaccination. The receptor source for this set is a man aged 18-30 years who received the YFV17D yellow fever vaccine.

This clonotype was recorded a few times. This chain uses TRBV4-1 with TRBJ1-4; TRBD1 aligns across 7 bases. The germline V gene has CDR1 MGHRA and CDR2 YSYEKL. Trimming removed 4 bases from V and 0 bases from J; junction bases left unmatched: 5. This CDR3 spans 16 amino acids. This chain's CDR3 is CASSPGQAATNEKLFF. The DNA of the CDR3 is TGCGCCAGCAGCCCCGGACAGGCCGCAACTAATGAAAAACTGTTTTTT.

Only a few counts were recorded for this clonotype. The chain links TRBV5-1 to TRBJ2-2, with D perhaps matching TRBD2 (5 bases). Germline CDR1 SGHRS, CDR2 YFSETQ. This CDR3 is built from 16 residues. V was pared by 1 base and J by 2 bases, with 12 bases between. The CDR3 DNA follows: TGCGCCAGCAGCTTGCTGGCTAGCCCTAACACCGGGGAGCTGTTTTTT. It codes for CASSLLASPNTGELFF.

This clonotype was detected many times. V and J are TRBV4-3 and TRBJ2-4; no definite D call. V was clipped by 0 bases and J by 6 bases, with 3 bases between them. The CDR3 is 12 amino acids. Germline loops: CDR1 LGHNA, CDR2 YSLEER. Here the CDR3 reads CASSQEGNIQYF. The CDR3 DNA reads TGCGCCAGCAGCCAAGAAGGAAACATTCAGTACTTC.

The chain is built from TRBV12-3 or TRBV12-4 and TRBJ2-4; D possibly corresponds to TRBD2 (5 bases). CDR3 length: 13 amino acids. The germline V and J ends were trimmed by 7 bases and 8 bases, with 15 bases remaining between them. The CDR3 region is CASTRWGEDIQYF. DNA of the CDR3: TGTGCCAGCACCCGATGGGGAGAGGACATTCAGTACTTC.

This clonotype was detected a few times. CDR3 nucleotides: TGTGCCAGCAGTTACTCGACCCCAGGCCCTACTTCCGAGCAGTACTTC. This gives the protein CASSYSTPGPTSEQYF. The chain links TRBV6-5 to TRBJ2-7; D is unclear. Looked up from germline, CDR1 is MNHEY and CDR2 is SVGAGI. The V end lost 0 bases, the J end lost 6 bases, and 18 bases lay between the germline ends. The CDR3 extends over 16 amino acids.